The 17 T cell receptor beta chains below come from one sample, sequenced in a study of STAT3 mutations in large granular lymphocyte leukemia. Study-wide results and limits: Every T-LGLL patient had at least one immunodominant TCRbeta clonotype.

Their antigen targets remain unknown. Generated by immunoSEQ multiplex PCR, the TCRdb table keeps only in-frame clones and is missing some. The table records approximately 27,000 clones, roughly 80% of them present only once. The sample was peripheral blood mononuclear cells. Receptors originate from a woman aged 45 to 65 with T-cell large granular lymphocyte leukemia. Some clones in this sample may be carry-over from other donors' samples.

This clone is a singleton in its sample. The rearrangement joins TRBV7-2 to TRBJ2-7, with 12 bases matching TRBD2. Germline loops: CDR1 SGHTA, CDR2 FQGNSA. This CDR3 is 15 amino acids long. V was clipped by 1 base and J by 4 bases; unmatched bases: 2. The CDR3 region is CASSLGTSGTYEQYF. The CDR3 DNA follows: TGTGCCAGCAGCTTAGGGACTAGCGGGACGTACGAGCAGTACTTC.

The CDR3 sequence is CSVEDVLGEQFF. The CDR3 bases are TGCAGCGTTGAAGACGTTCTGGGTGAGCAGTTCTTC. The rearrangement uses TRBV29-1 and TRBJ2-1; D unclear. The ends were cut back, 0 bases at V and 9 bases at J, with 9 bases in the middle. The germline V gene has CDR1 SQVTM and CDR2 ANQGSEA. The CDR3 sequence is 12 residues long.

The rearrangement links TRBV5-1 to TRBJ2-2, with D unclear. This CDR3 is 14 amino acids long. CDR1 and CDR2 (germline): SGHRS, YFSETQ. The V end lost 0 bases, the J end lost 6 bases, and 9 bases lay between the germline ends. CDR3 nucleotide sequence: TGCGCCAGCAGCTTGGTTCAGGCGGCCGGGGAGCTGTTTTTT. Encoded protein: CASSLVQAAGELFF.

This clone was observed once. The rearrangement links TRBV30 to TRBJ2-1; 9 bases line up with TRBD2. The germline V gene has CDR1 GTSNPN and CDR2 SVGIG (reference sequence). The CDR3 is made up of 14 amino acids. V was clipped by 2 bases and J by 4 bases; unmatched bases: 3. In nucleotides, the CDR3 is TGTGCCTGGAGTAGACTAGCGGCGTACAATGAGCAGTTCTTC. Amino acids: CAWSRLAAYNEQFF.

Comment on this clone: The same CDR3 is also encoded by other DNA sequences in this sample. The chain uses TRBV13 and TRBJ2-7; 9 nucleotides line up with TRBD2. The germline CDR1 and CDR2 sequences are PRHDT and FYEKMQ (reference sequence). The CDR3 totals 14 residues. J was trimmed by 4 bases and V by 5 bases; bases with no gene match: 6. The CDR3 sequence: CASSLSGSSYEQYF. Here the CDR3 DNA reads TGTGCCAGCAGCCTTAGCGGGAGTTCTTACGAGCAGTACTTC.

The chain is built from TRBV18 and TRBJ1-1; a weak D match, TRBD1 (6 bases). The ends were cut back, 4 bases at V and 0 bases at J, with 9 bases in the middle. The CDR3 is made up of 14 amino acids. Germline assignment: CDR1 KGHSH and CDR2 LQKENI. CDR3: CASSRDRMNTEAFF. The DNA for the CDR3 is TGTGCCAGCTCACGCGACAGGATGAACACTGAAGCTTTCTTT.

This sequence joins TRBV27 and TRBJ2-7; 10 positions agree with TRBD1. Germline CDR1 is MNHEY and CDR2 is SMNVEV (reference sequence). V lost 5 bases and J lost 4; bases outside the gene matches: 11. The CDR3 length is 16 residues. CDR3 protein: CASSPPLGQGTYEQYF. The CDR3 DNA reads as TGTGCCAGCAGTCCGCCCCTGGGACAGGGGACATACGAGCAGTACTTC.

This clone showed up just a few times. The CDR3 protein is CASSRPAGANVLTF. The CDR3 region has the DNA TGTGCCAGCAGCCGTCCAGCTGGGGCCAACGTCCTGACTTTC. The chain is built from TRBV7-9 and TRBJ2-6; D uncertain. V lost 5 bases to trimming and J lost 2 bases, with 7 bases between them. Germline V gene data show CDR1 as SEHNR and CDR2 as FQNEAQ (reference sequence). This CDR3 has 14 amino acids.

The sample holds one count of this clone. The chain recombines TRBV5-4 with TRBJ2-7; no clear D gene. Germline values: CDR1 SGHNT, CDR2 YYREEE (reference sequence). The CDR3 is made up of 11 amino acids. Trimming removed 4 bases at V and 3 bases at J, with 5 bases between. The CDR3 nucleotides are TGTGCCAGCAGCATCTACTACGAGCAGTACTTC. The encoded protein is CASSIYYEQYF. The whole variable domain, filled in from reference TRBV5-4 and TRBJ2-7, reads ETGVTQSPTHLIKTRGQQVTLRCSSQSGHNTVSWYQQALGQGPQFIFQYYREEENGRGNFPPRFSGLQFPNYSSELNVNALELDDSALYLCASSIYYEQYFGPGTRLTVT.

The gene calls are TRBV19 and TRBJ1-5; a weak D match, TRBD1 (6 bases). V dropped 1 base and J dropped 7 bases, with 11 bases sitting between them. The CDR3 is 14 residues long. Germline CDR1 reads LNHDA; CDR2 reads SQIVND (reference sequence). CDR3 DNA: TGTGCCAGTAGTATAGGAAGGGGGGGACAGCCCCAGCATTTT. Its translation is CASSIGRGGQPQHF. Filled out from reference TRBV19 and TRBJ1-5, the complete variable domain reads DGGITQSPKYLFRKEGQNVTLSCEQNLNHDAMYWYRQDPGQGLRLIYYSQIVNDFQKGDIAEGYSVSREKKESFPLTVTSAQKNPTAFYLCASSIGRGGQPQHFGDGTRLSIL.

This clone was recorded only once. The chain uses TRBV29-1 and TRBJ1-3; 7 nucleotides align to TRBD1. CDR3 size: 12 residues. In germline, CDR1 is SQVTM, CDR2 ANQGSEA. Losses at the gene ends were 5 bases for V and 4 bases for J; bases not matched to a gene: 2. The CDR3 reads CSVSTGGNTIYF. CDR3 DNA sequence: TGCAGCGTTTCGACAGGGGGAAACACCATATATTTT.

The table lists this clone with a count of one. The chain couples TRBV28 to TRBJ2-7; TRBD2 matches 7 bases. This CDR3 spans 16 amino acids. Losses at the gene ends were 2 bases for V and 4 bases for J; bases not matched to a gene: 11. Germline V gene data show CDR1 as MDHEN and CDR2 as SYDVKM. CDR3 nucleotides: TGTGCCAGCAGTTTACCCGCGGGCGGGAGTAGTTACGAGCAGTACTTC. This sequence encodes CASSLPAGGSSYEQYF.

The chain recombines TRBV18 with TRBJ2-3, with 8 bases that match TRBD2. J lost 2 bases, V lost 2 bases, and 6 bases had no gene match. The CDR3 has 16 residues. CDR1 and CDR2 from the germline V gene are KGHSH and LQKENI. The CDR3 region is CASSPSTGLVTDTQYF. DNA of the CDR3: TGTGCCAGCTCACCATCAACGGGACTAGTCACAGATACGCAGTATTTT.

The V and J genes are TRBV11-2 and TRBJ2-3; D is possibly TRBD2 (5 bases). Looked up from germline, CDR1 is SGHAT and CDR2 is FQNNGV. The CDR3 loop spans 17 amino acids. Trimming took off 3 bases at V and 2 bases at J, with 18 bases between the two ends. The DNA for the CDR3 is TGTGCCAGCAGCTTGAGTTCTGGACTCAGAGACACAGATACGCAGTATTTT. Amino acids: CASSLSSGLRDTDTQYF.

Here the CDR3 reads CASSHYAAFGEQYF. The CDR3 DNA follows: TGTGCCAGCAGCCACTATGCGGCGTTCGGGGAGCAGTACTTC. This chain joins TRBV7-9 and TRBJ2-7; D call uncertain. V shed 5 bases and J shed 7 bases, with 18 bases lying between them. Germline V gene sequence: CDR1 SEHNR, CDR2 FQNEAQ (reference sequence). The CDR3 covers 14 residues.

The rearrangement joins TRBV18 to TRBJ2-3; D is unresolved. The CDR3 is made up of 13 amino acids. The germline V gene encodes CDR1 KGHSH and CDR2 LQKENI. The V end was cut by 3 bases, the J end by 2 bases, with 6 bases between. This CDR3 is CASSPQATDTQYF. The CDR3 coding sequence is TGTGCCAGCTCACCCCAGGCCACAGATACGCAGTATTTT.

This chain joins TRBV18 and TRBJ1-1, with TRBD1 as a possible D gene (5 bases). This CDR3 contains 16 residues. Germline CDR1 reads KGHSH; CDR2 reads LQKENI. The V and J ends lost 3 bases and 1 base respectively, with 15 bases between them. CDR3 in amino acids: CASSPTLTQGNTEAFF. DNA for the CDR3: TGTGCCAGCTCACCCACCCTCACTCAGGGGAACACTGAAGCTTTCTTT.